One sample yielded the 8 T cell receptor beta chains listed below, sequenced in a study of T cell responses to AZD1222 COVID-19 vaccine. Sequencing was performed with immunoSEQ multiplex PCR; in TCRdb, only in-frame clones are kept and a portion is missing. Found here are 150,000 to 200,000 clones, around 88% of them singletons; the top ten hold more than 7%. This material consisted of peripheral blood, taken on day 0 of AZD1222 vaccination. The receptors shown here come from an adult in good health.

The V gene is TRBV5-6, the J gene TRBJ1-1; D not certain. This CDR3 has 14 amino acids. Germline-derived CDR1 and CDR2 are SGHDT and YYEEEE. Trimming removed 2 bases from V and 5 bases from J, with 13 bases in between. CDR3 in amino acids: CASSFSSSGTEAFF. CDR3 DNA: TGTGCCAGCAGCTTTTCGAGTTCGGGGACTGAAGCTTTCTTT.

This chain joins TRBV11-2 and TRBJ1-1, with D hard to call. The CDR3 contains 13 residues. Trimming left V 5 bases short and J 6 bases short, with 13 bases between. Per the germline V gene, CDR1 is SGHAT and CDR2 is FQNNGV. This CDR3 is CASSLFSAAEAFF. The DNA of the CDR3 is TGTGCCAGCAGCCTGTTCTCGGCCGCTGAAGCTTTCTTT.

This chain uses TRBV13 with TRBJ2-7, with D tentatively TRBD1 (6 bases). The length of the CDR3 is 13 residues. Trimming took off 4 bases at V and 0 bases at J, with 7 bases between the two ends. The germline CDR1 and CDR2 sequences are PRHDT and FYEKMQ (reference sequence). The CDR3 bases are TGTGCCAGCAGCTCGGACAGCTCCTACGAGCAGTACTTC. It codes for CASSSDSSYEQYF.

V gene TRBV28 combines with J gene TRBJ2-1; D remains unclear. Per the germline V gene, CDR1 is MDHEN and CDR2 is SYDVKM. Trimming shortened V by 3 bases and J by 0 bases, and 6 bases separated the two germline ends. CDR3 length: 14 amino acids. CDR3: CASSFESSYNEQFF. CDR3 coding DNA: TGTGCCAGCAGTTTCGAGAGCTCCTACAATGAGCAGTTCTTC.

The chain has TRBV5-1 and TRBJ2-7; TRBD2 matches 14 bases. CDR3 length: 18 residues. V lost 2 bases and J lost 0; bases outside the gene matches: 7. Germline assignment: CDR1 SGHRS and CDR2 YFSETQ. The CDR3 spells CASSLGLAGGPTSYEQYF. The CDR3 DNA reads TGCGCCAGCAGCTTAGGACTAGCGGGGGGACCTACCTCCTACGAGCAGTACTTC.

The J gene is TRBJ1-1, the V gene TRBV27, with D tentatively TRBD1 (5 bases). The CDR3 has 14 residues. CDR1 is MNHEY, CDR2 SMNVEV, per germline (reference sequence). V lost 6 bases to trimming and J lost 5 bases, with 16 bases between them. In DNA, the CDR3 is TGTGCCAGCAGATTTCAGGGTCGAGAGACTGAAGCTTTCTTT. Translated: CASRFQGRETEAFF.

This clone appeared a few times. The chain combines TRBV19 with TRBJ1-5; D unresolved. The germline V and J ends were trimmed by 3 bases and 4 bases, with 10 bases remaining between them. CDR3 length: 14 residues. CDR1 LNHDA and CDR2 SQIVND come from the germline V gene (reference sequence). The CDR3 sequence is CASSISSRNQPQHF. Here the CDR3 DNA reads TGTGCCAGTAGTATTTCATCCAGAAATCAGCCCCAGCATTTT.

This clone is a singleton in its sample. CDR3 DNA sequence: TGTGCCTGGGGGCGGGATCAGCCCCAGCATTTT. As protein: CAWGRDQPQHF. The rearrangement links TRBV30 to TRBJ1-5; D gene uncertain. Germline CDR1 reads GTSNPN; CDR2 reads SVGIG (reference sequence). This CDR3 has 11 residues. Trimming cost V 5 bases and J 5 bases, with 7 bases left between them.